Presented here are 31 T cell receptor beta chains from one specimen sequenced in a study of PD-L1 blockade in urothelial cancer. This sample's time point: pretreatment peripheral blood. The method was immunoSEQ multiplex PCR; TCRdb's version includes in-frame clones alone and lacks a portion of them. The table lists tens of thousands of clones, 86% of them singletons. The starting material was PBMCs, obtained around atezolizumab (anti-PD-L1) treatment. Receptor source: a man aged 55 to 70 with urothelial cancer.

A few counts support this clone. The chain carries TRBV5-1 and TRBJ2-2, with D possibly being TRBD1 (5 bases). The V end was cut by 1 base, the J end by 7 bases, with 11 bases between. The CDR3 is 14 residues long. Germline-derived CDR1 and CDR2 are SGHRS and YFSETQ. CDR3 loop: CASSLQGYDGELFF. The CDR3 DNA is TGCGCCAGCAGCTTGCAGGGTTACGACGGGGAGCTGTTTTTT. The full variable domain, in which reference TRBV5-1 and TRBJ2-2 provide the parts outside the CDR3, is KAGVTQTPRYLIKTRGQQVTLSCSPISGHRSVSWYQQTPGQGLQFLFEYFSETQRNKGNFPGRFSGRQFSNSRSEMNVSTLELGDSALYLCASSLQGYDGELFFGEGSRLTVL.

V is TRBV5-1 and J is TRBJ2-3; TRBD1 might be the D (6 bases). The CDR3 runs 16 residues. Germline assignment: CDR1 SGHRS and CDR2 YFSETQ. The ends were cut back, 0 bases at V and 0 bases at J, with 11 bases in the middle. CDR3 region: CASSLDPGTSTDTQYF. For the CDR3, the DNA is TGCGCCAGCAGCTTGGATCCGGGGACAAGCACAGATACGCAGTATTTT.

This clone was found a few times. The V and J genes are TRBV7-3 and TRBJ2-3; 7 bases map to TRBD1. Per germline, CDR1 SGHTA and CDR2 FQGTGA. The CDR3 contains 15 residues. V lost 4 bases and J lost 1; bases outside the gene matches: 5. CDR3 DNA: TGTGCCAGCAGCTCCGGACAGGCCGGCACAGATACGCAGTATTTT. Residues: CASSSGQAGTDTQYF.

V gene TRBV4-1 combines with J gene TRBJ2-3; 9 positions match TRBD2. Trimming took 1 base from V and 5 from J; bases not matched to a gene: 16. The germline CDR1 and CDR2 sequences are MGHRA and YSYEKL. The CDR3 is made up of 19 amino acids. The CDR3: CASSQVRRSSGGSGDTQYF. CDR3 DNA: TGCGCCAGCAGCCAAGTACGAAGGTCCAGCGGGGGGTCCGGAGATACGCAGTATTTT.

This clone was detected only a few times. J is TRBJ1-2 and V is TRBV5-6; D unresolved. This CDR3 has 12 residues. V was trimmed by 1 base and J by 5 bases, leaving 6 bases between them. Germline-derived CDR1 and CDR2 are SGHDT and YYEEEE. The CDR3 here is CASSLKTYGYTF. As DNA, the CDR3 is TGTGCCAGCAGCTTGAAAACTTATGGCTACACCTTC.

Written as DNA, the CDR3 is TGCGCCAGCAGCCATGCATCCGGACTAGCGGGGGGACGGGGAGAGACCCAGTACTTC. Protein sequence: CASSHASGLAGGRGETQYF. The J gene is TRBJ2-5, the V gene TRBV4-1, with TRBD2 identical over 14 bases. The V gene's germline CDR1 is MGHRA and CDR2 YSYEKL. The CDR3 runs 19 residues. The trim removed 3 bases at V and 4 bases at J, leaving 13 bases unmatched.

The chain employs TRBV5-8 and TRBJ1-2; 8 bases align to TRBD1. The ends lost 4 bases at V and 8 bases at J; junction bases unmatched: 4. Germline V CDR1 and CDR2: SGHTS, YDEGEE. The CDR3 consists of 12 residues. In DNA, the CDR3 is TGTGCCAGCAGCGCGGGACAGGTCGGCTACACCTTC. Amino acids: CASSAGQVGYTF.

This clone has a handful of counts. The chain combines TRBV19 with TRBJ1-5; 8 bases match TRBD1. With 2 bases clipped from V and 6 bases from J, the junction kept 6 bases outside the gene matches. The CDR3 contains 15 residues. The germline gives CDR1 LNHDA, CDR2 SQIVND (reference sequence). The CDR3 nucleotides read TGTGCCAGTAGTATAATGGCCCAGGGGGCTCAGCCCCAGCATTTT. It translates to CASSIMAQGAQPQHF. Full variable domain (remainder filled in from reference TRBV19 and TRBJ1-5): DGGITQSPKYLFRKEGQNVTLSCEQNLNHDAMYWYRQDPGQGLRLIYYSQIVNDFQKGDIAEGYSVSREKKESFPLTVTSAQKNPTAFYLCASSIMAQGAQPQHFGDGTRLSIL.

The genes are TRBV25-1 and TRBJ2-7; 7 positions match TRBD2. From germline, CDR1 is MGHDK and CDR2 SYGVNS. The CDR3 sequence is 13 residues long. The trim removed 4 bases at V and 6 bases at J, leaving 6 bases unmatched. For the CDR3, the DNA is TGTGCCAGCAGTGCCCCAGGGAGGGGCGAGCAGTACTTC. Amino acid sequence: CASSAPGRGEQYF.

This clone showed up just a few times. The rearrangement links TRBV7-2 to TRBJ1-3; D perhaps matches TRBD1 (6 bases). Germline V CDR1 and CDR2: SGHTA, FQGNSA. CDR3 size: 15 residues. Between the trimmed V and J ends, which lost 3 bases and 1 base, there was a span of 10 bases. The CDR3 is CASSFFQGSGNTIYF. CDR3 sequence (DNA): TGTGCCAGCAGCTTTTTCCAGGGGTCTGGAAACACCATATATTTT.

J is TRBJ2-1 and V is TRBV9; TRBD2 agrees at 8 bases. Losses at the gene ends were 2 bases for V and 5 bases for J; bases not matched to a gene: 3. Germline V gene data show CDR1 as SGDLS and CDR2 as YYNGEE. CDR3 size: 14 residues. The CDR3 is CASSVQAGDNEQFF. The CDR3 DNA reads as TGTGCCAGCAGCGTTCAAGCGGGGGACAATGAGCAGTTCTTC.

The chain combines TRBV4-1 with TRBJ2-1; 7 bases agree with TRBD2. This CDR3 is 15 amino acids long. V gave up 2 bases and J gave up 6 bases; unmatched junction bases: 7. Germline values: CDR1 MGHRA, CDR2 YSYEKL. The chain's CDR3 is CASSQTDREANEQFF. CDR3 DNA: TGCGCCAGCAGCCAAACCGACCGGGAGGCCAATGAGCAGTTCTTC.

This sequence joins TRBV9 and TRBJ2-3; D possibly corresponds to TRBD2 (6 bases). Trimming left V 3 bases short and J 1 base short, with 12 bases between. Germline V CDR1 and CDR2: SGDLS, YYNGEE. CDR3 length: 15 residues. CDR3 nucleotide sequence: TGTGCCAGCAGCGGGGGAGGTCGAGGCACAGATACGCAGTATTTT. Amino acid sequence: CASSGGGRGTDTQYF.

The chain joins TRBV15 to TRBJ2-4, with D perhaps matching TRBD2 (6 bases). This CDR3 spans 15 amino acids. Trimming shortened V by 0 bases and J by 6 bases, and 12 bases separated the two germline ends. Germline lookup yields CDR1 LNHNV and CDR2 YYDKDF (reference sequence). CDR3 nucleotides: TGTGCCACCAGCAGAGATAGGGTGGAGGGAAACATTCAGTACTTC. Residues: CATSRDRVEGNIQYF.

This clone was recorded only once. This chain links TRBV7-2 with TRBJ1-5; 9 bases line up with TRBD1. V shed 1 base and J 6 bases; nucleotides not matched to a gene: 4. The germline V gene encodes CDR1 SGHTA and CDR2 FQGNSA. The CDR3 contains 15 residues. Written as DNA, the CDR3 is TGTGCCAGCAGCTTAGTCCGGGACAGGGTTCAGCCCCAGCATTTT. It yields the protein CASSLVRDRVQPQHF.

The chain uses TRBV27 and TRBJ1-5; D uncertain. V was clipped by 3 bases and J by 0 bases, with 6 bases between them. The CDR3 covers 14 residues. CDR1 and CDR2 from the germline V gene are MNHEY and SMNVEV (reference sequence). Here the CDR3 reads CASSLSNSNQPQHF. CDR3 DNA: TGTGCCAGCAGTTTGTCAAATAGCAATCAGCCCCAGCATTTT.

The genes are TRBV5-1 and TRBJ2-2; tentatively, D is TRBD1 (7 bases). This CDR3 region has 17 residues. V lost 0 bases to trimming and J lost 4 bases, with 16 bases between them. Germline loops: CDR1 SGHRS, CDR2 YFSETQ. CDR3 DNA sequence: TGCGCCAGCAGCTTGGAGGGGGCGGGATGGTCCACCGGGGAGCTGTTTTTT. Translated, it gives CASSLEGAGWSTGELFF.

The chain carries TRBV7-6 and TRBJ2-3; 9 bases are a match to TRBD1. The V gene end was trimmed by 6 bases and the J gene end by 4 bases; junction bases not matched to a gene: 8. The CDR3 loop spans 15 amino acids. CDR1 is SGHVS and CDR2 is FNYEAQ in the germline V gene. DNA of the CDR3: TGTGCCAGCAGTCGCCGGACAGGGGAGGCAGATACGCAGTATTTT. Translation: CASSRRTGEADTQYF.

The chain employs TRBV6-6 and TRBJ1-4; 7 bases agree with TRBD1. Per the germline V gene, CDR1 is MNHNY and CDR2 is SVGAGI (reference sequence). The CDR3 is 16 residues long. V trimming: 6 bases; J trimming: 6 bases; junction bases outside the gene matches: 13. The CDR3 region is CASSRQGLLSDEKLFF. In DNA form, the CDR3 reads TGTGCCAGCAGCAGACAGGGACTTCTATCTGATGAAAAACTGTTTTTT.

V usage is TRBV29-1 and J usage is TRBJ1-3; the match to TRBD1 covers 7 bases. V trimming: 6 bases; J trimming: 0 bases; junction bases outside the gene matches: 11. Germline-derived CDR1 and CDR2 are SQVTM and ANQGSEA. The CDR3 has 16 residues. The CDR3 here is CSVVDPDRASGNTIYF. CDR3 nucleotide sequence: TGCAGCGTCGTTGACCCCGACAGGGCCTCTGGAAACACCATATATTTT.

Note on this clone: Additional DNA sequences in this sample encode the identical CDR3. V and J are TRBV5-4 and TRBJ1-4; TRBD1 matches 7 bases. Trimming cost V 3 bases and J 5 bases; bases outside gene matches: 7. Per the germline V gene, CDR1 is SGHNT and CDR2 is YYREEE (reference sequence). CDR3 length: 15 amino acids. CDR3 amino acids: CASSSNRGGNEKLFF. The CDR3 DNA reads TGTGCCAGCAGCTCCAACAGGGGCGGGAATGAAAAACTGTTTTTT.

This clone was seen a few times. The V and J genes are TRBV5-5 and TRBJ1-2; D not certain. This CDR3 is 16 amino acids long. Trimming took off 0 bases at V and 0 bases at J, with 12 bases between the two ends. Per the germline V gene, CDR1 is SGHKS and CDR2 is YYEKEE (reference sequence). CDR3 protein: CASSLARQAPNYGYTF. DNA for the CDR3: TGTGCCAGCAGCTTGGCTCGCCAGGCCCCTAACTATGGCTACACCTTC.

This chain joins TRBV11-2 and TRBJ2-1; 8 positions match TRBD1. CDR3 size: 16 residues. Germline V CDR1 and CDR2: SGHAT, FQNNGV. The V segment lost 2 bases and the J segment 0 bases; nucleotides outside the gene matches: 3. Written as DNA, the CDR3 is TGTGCCAGCAGCTTATCAGGGGGCCACTCCTACAATGAGCAGTTCTTC. Protein product: CASSLSGGHSYNEQFF.

The chain carries TRBV5-1 and TRBJ1-4, with D perhaps TRBD1 (5 bases). Deletions cut 0 bases from V and 1 base from J, with 7 bases between. The germline V gene has CDR1 SGHRS and CDR2 YFSETQ. This CDR3 has 15 residues. Here the CDR3 reads CASSLGRGTNEKLFF. As DNA, the CDR3 is TGCGCCAGCAGCTTGGGTAGGGGAACTAATGAAAAACTGTTTTTT.

This clone showed up just once. The chain couples TRBV30 to TRBJ2-3, with D unclear. This CDR3 contains 14 residues. Trimming removed 1 base from V and 2 bases from J, with 10 bases in between. CDR1 GTSNPN and CDR2 SVGIG come from the germline V gene (reference sequence). The DNA of the CDR3 is TGTGCCTGGAGTGGATACAGATTCACAGATACGCAGTATTTT. It translates to CAWSGYRFTDTQYF.

The chain combines TRBV5-1 with TRBJ1-5, with 8 bases lining up with TRBD1. The CDR3 covers 16 residues. Germline assignment: CDR1 SGHRS and CDR2 YFSETQ. The J segment lost 5 bases and the V segment lost 7 bases, leaving 14 bases of the junction unmatched. CDR3 residues: CASAARPGQEYQPQHF. In DNA form, the CDR3 reads TGCGCCAGCGCTGCCCGCCCGGGACAGGAATATCAGCCCCAGCATTTT.

V is TRBV4-2 and J is TRBJ2-1; maybe TRBD2 (6 bases). The CDR3 runs 15 residues. V lost 1 base, J lost 3 bases, and 10 bases lay in between. The V gene's germline CDR1 is LGHNA and CDR2 YNFKEQ. The chain's CDR3 is CASSQGGGGYNEQFF. DNA of the CDR3: TGTGCCAGCAGCCAAGGGGGAGGAGGCTACAATGAGCAGTTCTTC.

CDR3 in DNA: TGTGCCAGCAGCCCCAACACTAGGGAGGTACCAGATACGCAGTATTTT. Translation: CASSPNTREVPDTQYF. The chain employs TRBV7-6 and TRBJ2-3, with D possibly TRBD2 on 6 matching bases. CDR3 length: 16 residues. Trimming took 5 bases from V and 4 from J, leaving 19 bases between them. Germline values: CDR1 SGHVS, CDR2 FNYEAQ.

The J gene is TRBJ2-2, the V gene TRBV10-2; D is possibly TRBD2 (7 bases). Trimming cost V 4 bases and J 1 base, with 19 bases left between them. There are 18 residues in the CDR3. CDR1 is WSHSY, CDR2 SAAADI, per germline. CDR3 loop: CASSGGGTSARNTGELFF. The CDR3 DNA sequence: TGCGCCAGCAGTGGGGGGGGCACTAGCGCTAGGAACACCGGGGAGCTGTTTTTT.

V gene TRBV4-2 combines with J gene TRBJ2-7, with D unclear. With 4 bases removed from V and 3 bases from J, the gap between germline ends came to 13 bases. Germline values: CDR1 LGHNA, CDR2 YNFKEQ. There are 14 residues in the CDR3. The CDR3 loop is CASSRDIERYEQYF. The DNA for the CDR3 is TGTGCCAGCAGCCGCGATATAGAACGCTACGAGCAGTACTTC.

The chain couples TRBV19 to TRBJ1-2; TRBD1 matches 11 bases. Germline V CDR1 and CDR2: LNHDA, SQIVND (reference sequence). The trim removed 4 bases at V and 4 bases at J, leaving 5 bases unmatched. The CDR3 totals 15 residues. CDR3 DNA sequence: TGTGCCAGTAGTACCCTCGGGACAGGGGGCTATGGCTACACCTTC. It translates to CASSTLGTGGYGYTF.